The T cell receptor (beta chain) under discussion was sequenced for a study of T cell responses to AZD1222 COVID-19 vaccine. Broader study findings: Spike-specific TCR breadth and depth both grew after two AZD1222 doses. Clonal diversity was possibly underestimated; the donors were predominantly white British and more often female. Unmutated variant regions reportedly attract nearly half of all spike-specific TCRs.

Germline values: CDR1 MNHEY, CDR2 SVGAGI. The CDR3 is 14 amino acids. V was clipped by 10 bases and J by 6 bases, with 16 bases between them. Sequencing was performed with immunoSEQ multiplex PCR; in TCRdb, only in-frame clones are kept and a portion is missing. The data hold about 95,000 clones, with around nine tenths observed a single time. Concerning this clone: Its target is not known.

The source is an adult in good health. This chain connects TRBV6-5 to TRBJ1-6; tentative D call: TRBD1 (5 bases). The sample in question was peripheral blood, obtained on day 0 of AZD1222 vaccination. DNA of the CDR3: TGTGCCATCCAATACGGGGGTACTAATTCACCCCTCCACTTT. This translates into CAIQYGGTNSPLHF.